This T cell receptor beta chain was sequenced during a study of T cells in Graves' hyperthyroidism and ophthalmopathy. This clonotype was detected only a few times. Trimming took off 2 bases at V and 8 bases at J, with 6 bases between the two ends. This CDR3 has 12 residues. Germline V gene data show CDR1 as MNHNY and CDR2 as SVGAGI (reference sequence). The CDR3 regions of TCR beta were amplified from RNA transcripts. During a first-round RT-PCR of the TCR CDR3, the HTBI primer set was used. TCRdb fed the multiplex PCR reads into MiXCR, producing one record per CDR3 protein. The sample lists about 620,000 distinct CDR3 sequences; 16% were seen once.

The chain has TRBV6-6 and TRBJ2-2; D unclear. What was sequenced was blood. The origin of this receptor is a woman aged 25 to 39 with Graves' hyperthyroidism. Written as DNA, the CDR3 is TGTGCCAGCAGTTACAAAGGAGGGGAGCTGTTTTTT. Translated, it gives CASSYKGGELFF.